The clone carrying this TCR beta chain was observed once. Its cognate antigen is unknown. The data are from a study of T cell responses to AZD1222 COVID-19 vaccine. Study results and caveats: Following two doses of AZD1222, Spike-specific TCR breadth and depth rose. Repertoires were sampled only after the peak T cell response.

Germline CDR1 is SGHTA and CDR2 is FQGNSA. Trimming left V 1 base short and J 2 bases short, with 13 bases between. This CDR3 contains 16 residues. Profiled with immunoSEQ multiplex PCR; TCRdb holds only in-frame clones, not every one. Seen here are 90,000 to 110,000 clones, roughly 82% observed once, and the top ten hold approximately 5.1%. The clonotype comes from an adult in good health. The specimen comprised peripheral blood, sampled on day 0 of AZD1222 vaccination. The rearrangement uses TRBV7-2 and TRBJ2-3; D gene unclear. The CDR3 protein is CASSLGGSLSTDTQYF. The CDR3 DNA sequence: TGTGCCAGCAGCTTAGGAGGCAGCCTTTCCACAGATACGCAGTATTTT.